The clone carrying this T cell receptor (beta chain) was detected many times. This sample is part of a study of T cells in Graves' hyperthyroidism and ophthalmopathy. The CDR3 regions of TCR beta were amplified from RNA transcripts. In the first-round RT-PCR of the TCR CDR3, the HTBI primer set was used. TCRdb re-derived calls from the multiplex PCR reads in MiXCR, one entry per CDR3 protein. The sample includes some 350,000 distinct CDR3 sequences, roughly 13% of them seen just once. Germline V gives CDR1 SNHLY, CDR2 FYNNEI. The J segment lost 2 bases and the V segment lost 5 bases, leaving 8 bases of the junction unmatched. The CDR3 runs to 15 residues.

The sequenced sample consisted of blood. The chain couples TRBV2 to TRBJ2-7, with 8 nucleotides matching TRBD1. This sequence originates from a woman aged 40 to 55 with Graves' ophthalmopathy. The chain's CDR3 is CASSFDRGYTYEQYF. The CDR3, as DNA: TGTGCCAGCAGTTTTGACAGGGGTTACACCTACGAGCAGTACTTC.